Following are 15 T cell receptor beta chains from one sample sequenced in a study of T cells after yellow fever vaccination. TCRdb re-called the 5' RACE reads with MiXCR, one entry per CDR3 protein. The table includes some 260,000 distinct CDR3 sequences, about 5.2% detected once. Sequencing was performed on CD4+ T cells sorted from PBMCs, taken on the day of the yellow fever booster vaccination. All receptors derive from a man aged 18-30 years who received the YFV17D yellow fever vaccine.

This chain connects TRBV7-2 to TRBJ2-2; tentative D call: TRBD1 (6 bases). The CDR3 is made up of 16 amino acids. The ends were cut back, 1 base at V and 4 bases at J, with 13 bases in the middle. Per the germline V gene, CDR1 is SGHTA and CDR2 is FQGNSA. The chain's CDR3 is CASSLGGTSFTGELFF. The CDR3 nucleotides read TGTGCCAGCAGCTTAGGAGGGACATCGTTCACCGGGGAGCTGTTTTTT.

The table lists this clonotype with a few counts. The CDR3 region is CATSDPGLKAFF. For the CDR3, the DNA is TGTGCCACCAGTGACCCGGGATTGAAAGCTTTCTTT. This chain connects TRBV24-1 to TRBJ1-1; D unclear. Looked up from germline, CDR1 is KGHDR and CDR2 is SFDVKD. This CDR3 has 12 residues. V lost 4 bases, J lost 9 bases, and 11 bases lay in between.

The rearrangement joins TRBV6-6 to TRBJ2-2; 8 positions match TRBD1. This CDR3 has 16 residues. The germline gives CDR1 MNHNY, CDR2 SVGAGI (reference sequence). Germline trimming cut 2 bases from V and 1 base from J; bases unmatched to any gene: 3. CDR3 in amino acids: CASSYKTGVNTGELFF. CDR3 in DNA: TGTGCCAGCAGTTACAAGACAGGGGTGAACACCGGGGAGCTGTTTTTT.

This clonotype was seen only a few times. This sequence joins TRBV7-9 and TRBJ2-1, with a possible D match to TRBD2 (5 bases). This CDR3 comprises 16 residues. Trimming cost V 3 bases and J 0 bases, with 12 bases left between them. CDR1 is SEHNR, CDR2 FQNEAQ, per germline (reference sequence). Here the CDR3 reads CASSLVGGLSYNEQFF. As DNA, the CDR3 is TGTGCCAGCAGCTTGGTAGGCGGACTCTCCTACAATGAGCAGTTCTTC.

The CDR3 is CASSPGDGFQPQHF. As DNA, the CDR3 is TGTGCCAGCTCACCAGGAGATGGATTTCAGCCCCAGCATTTT. V is TRBV18 and J is TRBJ1-5, with D unresolved. Trimming stripped 2 bases from V and 6 bases from J, with 11 bases between. CDR1 is KGHSH and CDR2 is LQKENI in the germline V gene. The CDR3 totals 14 residues.

The chain recombines TRBV5-1 with TRBJ2-2; TRBD1 agrees at 8 bases. The CDR3 is 14 residues long. Germline CDR1 is SGHRS and CDR2 is YFSETQ. J lost 7 bases, V lost 4 bases, and 6 bases had no gene match. Here the CDR3 reads CASSTDRVDGELFF. In DNA, the CDR3 is TGCGCCAGCAGCACGGACAGGGTCGACGGGGAGCTGTTTTTT.

CDR3: CASSPASSGGTYEQYF. The CDR3 bases are TGTGCCAGCAGCCCTGCCTCTAGCGGGGGGACCTACGAGCAGTACTTC. This chain links TRBV3-1 with TRBJ2-7, with 11 bases aligning to TRBD2. Germline assignment: CDR1 LGHDT and CDR2 YNNKEL (reference sequence). The length of the CDR3 is 16 residues. V lost 4 bases and J lost 2; bases outside the gene matches: 7.

This clonotype was counted only a few times. The rearrangement joins TRBV5-1 to TRBJ2-3; 8 nucleotides align to TRBD1. This CDR3 has 16 residues. The V and J ends lost 0 bases and 0 bases, in that order; junction bases with no gene match: 3. Germline lookup yields CDR1 SGHRS and CDR2 YFSETQ. Here the CDR3 DNA reads TGCGCCAGCAGCTTGGGTTGGACAGGGAGCACAGATACGCAGTATTTT. Translation gives CASSLGWTGSTDTQYF.

This clonotype was observed a few times. This chain connects TRBV5-1 to TRBJ1-1; D unresolved. Germline CDR1 is SGHRS and CDR2 is YFSETQ. Trimming left V 1 base short and J 1 base short, with 11 bases between. The CDR3 length is 15 residues. CDR3 sequence reads: CASSLIRFANTEAFF. The CDR3 DNA sequence: TGCGCCAGCAGCTTGATCCGTTTTGCGAACACTGAAGCTTTCTTT.

This clonotype has a handful of counts. The chain uses TRBV29-1 and TRBJ2-3; the D is unclear. Per the germline V gene, CDR1 is SQVTM and CDR2 is ANQGSEA. The CDR3 covers 13 residues. V shed 3 bases and J shed 3 bases, with 10 bases lying between them. The DNA for the CDR3 is TGCAGCGTTGACAGGACCCTGACAGATACGCAGTATTTT. It specifies CSVDRTLTDTQYF.

This clonotype was picked up a small number of times. This rearrangement joins TRBV4-3 to TRBJ2-5; possible D gene TRBD2, 5 bases. Germline V gene data show CDR1 as LGHNA and CDR2 as YSLEER. Trimming took 4 bases from V and 3 from J, leaving 15 bases between them. The CDR3 totals 15 residues. CDR3 nucleotide sequence: TGCGCCAGCAGCCGGGCCGAGGGTGTGGAAGAGACCCAGTACTTC. Translation: CASSRAEGVEETQYF.

This rearrangement joins TRBV27 to TRBJ2-3; D gene uncertain. The CDR3 is 14 residues long. Trimming cost V 1 base and J 0 bases, with 5 bases left between them. Germline CDR1 is MNHEY and CDR2 is SMNVEV (reference sequence). CDR3 in DNA: TGTGCCAGCAGTTTATATGTGAGCACAGATACGCAGTATTTT. This translates into CASSLYVSTDTQYF.

This clonotype came up many times. The genes are TRBV20-1 and TRBJ2-7, with 7 bases aligning to TRBD1. Germline CDR1 DFQATT, CDR2 SNEGSKA (reference sequence). The CDR3 contains 14 residues. V trimming: 2 bases; J trimming: 5 bases; junction bases outside the gene matches: 9. This CDR3 reads CSARTNRGWDEQYV. Written as DNA, the CDR3 is TGCAGTGCTAGAACCAACAGGGGATGGGACGAGCAGTACGTC.

This clonotype occurred many times. The rearrangement links TRBV6-5 to TRBJ2-3; the D is unclear. Germline-derived CDR1 and CDR2 are MNHEY and SVGAGI. V was shortened by 9 bases and J by 13 bases, with 20 bases between the two germline ends. CDR3 size: 12 residues. The CDR3 nucleotides are TGTGCCAGTCGGTACCCCCACAGCCATAAGTATTTT. Amino acid sequence: CASRYPHSHKYF.

The chain has TRBV19 and TRBJ1-2; no definite D call. Trimming removed 11 bases at V and 1 base at J, with 14 bases between. CDR3 length: 13 residues. The germline gives CDR1 LNHDA, CDR2 SQIVND (reference sequence). The CDR3 bases are TGTGCCGGCCCATCCGGGAGTAACTATGGCTACACCTTC. Its translation: CAGPSGSNYGYTF.